These 15 T cell receptor beta chains originate from one sample sequenced in a study of cytomegalovirus exposure and HLA in healthy donors. The method was immunoSEQ multiplex PCR; TCRdb's version includes in-frame clones alone and lacks a portion of them. The sample lists some 170,000 clones; about 89% were seen once. The sequenced sample consisted of PBMCs. The receptors were sampled from a man aged 18 to 30 in good health and CMV-seropositive.

The rearrangement joins TRBV7-2 to TRBJ2-7, with a weak D call TRBD2 (5 bases). Trimming removed 3 bases from V and 5 bases from J, with 20 bases in between. CDR3 length equals 16 residues. Germline CDR1 reads SGHTA; CDR2 reads FQGNSA. This chain's CDR3 is CASSFDSGRRIDEQYF. In nucleotides, the CDR3 is TGTGCCAGCAGCTTCGATTCGGGGAGACGAATTGACGAGCAGTACTTC.

This clone was counted a single time. J is TRBJ2-1 and V is TRBV7-3; 8 bases map to TRBD2. V was pared by 5 bases and J by 4 bases, with 13 bases of the junction left unmatched. The germline CDR1 and CDR2 sequences are SGHTA and FQGTGA. The CDR3 has 17 residues. The DNA of the CDR3 is TGTGCCAGCAGCCCAAGGGCGCGGGGGGCCTTATACAATGAGCAGTTCTTC. Translated: CASSPRARGALYNEQFF.

The chain is built from TRBV6-1 and TRBJ2-7, with D maybe TRBD2 (6 bases). Trimming left V 7 bases short and J 3 bases short, with 16 bases between. Germline values: CDR1 MNHNS, CDR2 SASEGT. This CDR3 spans 14 amino acids. Here the CDR3 DNA reads TGTGCCAGCAACATAGGAGGGGACTTCTACGAGCAGTACTTC. Its protein product is CASNIGGDFYEQYF.

The V call is TRBV30, the J call TRBJ1-5; D perhaps matches TRBD1 (5 bases). Germline-derived CDR1 and CDR2 are GTSNPN and SVGIG (reference sequence). CDR3 length equals 15 residues. V gave up 4 bases and J gave up 9 bases, with 22 bases separating them. The CDR3 coding sequence is TGTGCCTGGACCAAACCCGGGCAGGGCCACTTGCCCCAGCATTTT. This translates into CAWTKPGQGHLPQHF.

The CDR3 DNA reads TGTGCCAGCTTCCCCCTATACACTGAAGCTTTCTTT. Its translation is CASFPLYTEAFF. The J gene is TRBJ1-1, the V gene TRBV2; the D is unclear. Germline V CDR1 and CDR2: SNHLY, FYNNEI. CDR3 length: 12 amino acids. The V end was cut by 8 bases, the J end by 3 bases, with 10 bases between.

This sequence joins TRBV14 and TRBJ2-6, with D maybe TRBD1 (5 bases). The CDR3 has 19 amino acids. V lost 1 base to trimming and J lost 2 bases, with 18 bases between them. The germline gives CDR1 SGHDN, CDR2 FVKESK. The CDR3 is CASSQVGAGFPTGANVLTF. CDR3 coding DNA: TGTGCCAGCAGCCAAGTAGGGGCAGGGTTTCCGACTGGGGCCAACGTCCTGACTTTC.

The genes are TRBV27 and TRBJ1-2; possible D gene TRBD1, 6 bases. The CDR3 has 14 residues. The V and J ends lost 4 bases and 7 bases respectively, with 16 bases between them. In germline, CDR1 is MNHEY, CDR2 SMNVEV (reference sequence). The CDR3 loop reads CASSSAGAFSGYTF. DNA for the CDR3: TGTGCCAGCAGTTCGGCAGGGGCGTTTTCTGGCTACACCTTC.

J is TRBJ1-4 and V is TRBV7-9; D remains ambiguous. The CDR3 is made up of 15 amino acids. Between the trimmed V and J ends, which lost 5 bases and 5 bases, there was a span of 15 bases. Germline CDR1 reads SEHNR; CDR2 reads FQNEAQ (reference sequence). The CDR3 DNA sequence: TGTGCCAGCAGCGTTCGTTTAGTTGAGAATGAAAAACTGTTTTTT. This encodes CASSVRLVENEKLFF.

The rearrangement links TRBV28 to TRBJ2-1; no clear D gene. Germline-derived CDR1 and CDR2 are MDHEN and SYDVKM. This CDR3 is built from 11 residues. Between the trimmed V and J ends, which lost 5 bases and 7 bases, there was a span of 6 bases. The CDR3 nucleotides are TGTGCCAGCAGTCTCCTTAATGAGCAGTTCTTC. It translates to CASSLLNEQFF.

This clone was observed a handful of times. The chain uses TRBV7-9 and TRBJ1-1; D ambiguous. Germline V lookup: CDR1 SEHNR, CDR2 FQNEAQ (reference sequence). Trimming shortened V by 7 bases and J by 5 bases, and 11 bases separated the two germline ends. This CDR3 has 12 residues. CDR3 DNA: TGTGCCAGCAAGAGGGAGCTAACTGAAGCTTTCTTT. It yields the protein CASKRELTEAFF.

J is TRBJ1-5 and V is TRBV7-2; 9 bases map to TRBD1. The CDR3 contains 15 residues. Trimming cost V 1 base and J 6 bases; bases outside gene matches: 4. From germline, CDR1 is SGHTA and CDR2 FQGNSA. This CDR3 is CASSLVQGAGQPQHF. CDR3 bases: TGTGCCAGCAGCTTAGTACAGGGGGCAGGTCAGCCCCAGCATTTT. The whole variable domain, remainder taken from reference TRBV7-2 and TRBJ1-5, is GAGVSQSPSNKVTEKGKDVELRCDPISGHTALYWYRQSLGQGLEFLIYFQGNSAPDKSGLPSDRFSAERTGGSVSTLTIQRTQQEDSAVYLCASSLVQGAGQPQHFGDGTRLSIL.

This chain joins TRBV9 and TRBJ1-2, with TRBD1 matching over 9 bases. Trimming at V came to 3 bases and at J to 8 bases, leaving 2 bases not matched to a gene. The germline CDR1 and CDR2 sequences are SGDLS and YYNGEE. This CDR3 is 12 amino acids long. In DNA, the CDR3 is TGTGCCAGCAGCGACAGGGGGCAGGGCTACACCTTC. This translates into CASSDRGQGYTF.

This chain connects TRBV18 to TRBJ2-7, with D perhaps matching TRBD1 (5 bases). The V gene's germline CDR1 is KGHSH and CDR2 LQKENI. The CDR3 length is 13 residues. V was cut by 3 bases and J by 4 bases, with 10 bases left in between. The CDR3 bases are TGTGCCAGCTCACCCCCAGGGTCGTACGAGCAGTACTTC. As protein: CASSPPGSYEQYF.

For this clone: Different DNA sequences within this sample yield the same CDR3. V and J are TRBV27 and TRBJ1-5; D call uncertain. The CDR3 is 13 residues long. Germline V gene data show CDR1 as MNHEY and CDR2 as SMNVEV (reference sequence). The ends were cut back, 2 bases at V and 0 bases at J, with 2 bases in the middle. The CDR3 region is CASSLLSNQPQHF. As DNA, the CDR3 is TGTGCCAGCAGTTTACTTAGCAATCAGCCCCAGCATTTT.

The chain uses TRBV7-2 and TRBJ2-3; TRBD2 aligns across 14 bases. The CDR3 spans 15 residues. Losses at the gene ends were 5 bases for V and 4 bases for J; bases not matched to a gene: 2. Looked up from germline, CDR1 is SGHTA and CDR2 is FQGNSA. The CDR3 here is CASSPGLAGADTQYF. In DNA, the CDR3 is TGTGCCAGCAGCCCGGGACTAGCGGGAGCAGATACGCAGTATTTT.